Below are 3 T cell receptor beta chains sequenced from a single sample in a study of technical replicates of blood from a few donors. Sequenced by immunoSEQ multiplex PCR; TCRdb stores in-frame clones only, minus some. Counted here are over 65,000 clones, nearly 98% occurring once; the ten biggest clones make up around 0.15%. The sequencing input was T cells isolated from PBMCs. These receptors were taken from a human donor in good health.

The chain is built from TRBV5-1 and TRBJ2-7, with 10 bases that match TRBD2. Germline CDR1 and CDR2: SGHRS and YFSETQ. J gave up 2 bases and V 0 bases, and 8 bases lay outside the gene matches. This CDR3 is 17 amino acids long. This CDR3 is CASSLARTSGSPYEQYF. As DNA, the CDR3 is TGCGCCAGCAGCTTGGCAAGGACTAGCGGAAGCCCCTACGAGCAGTACTTC.

The chain recombines TRBV30 with TRBJ1-5, with a possible D match to TRBD1 (5 bases). The V end was cut by 5 bases, the J end by 2 bases, with 16 bases between. Germline loops: CDR1 GTSNPN, CDR2 SVGIG (reference sequence). The CDR3 contains 15 residues. CDR3 in DNA: TGTGCCTGGCGATTGGGGGGAAGGGGCAATCAGCCCCAGCATTTT. This gives the protein CAWRLGGRGNQPQHF.

The CDR3 sequence: CASSLMGTGGKETQYF. The CDR3 DNA is TGTGCCAGCAGCTTAATGGGCACAGGGGGAAAAGAGACCCAGTACTTC. The J gene is TRBJ2-5, the V gene TRBV7-3; 8 bases align to TRBD1. J was trimmed by 3 bases and V by 1 base; bases with no gene match: 7. This CDR3 is built from 16 residues. Germline V lookup: CDR1 SGHTA, CDR2 FQGTGA.